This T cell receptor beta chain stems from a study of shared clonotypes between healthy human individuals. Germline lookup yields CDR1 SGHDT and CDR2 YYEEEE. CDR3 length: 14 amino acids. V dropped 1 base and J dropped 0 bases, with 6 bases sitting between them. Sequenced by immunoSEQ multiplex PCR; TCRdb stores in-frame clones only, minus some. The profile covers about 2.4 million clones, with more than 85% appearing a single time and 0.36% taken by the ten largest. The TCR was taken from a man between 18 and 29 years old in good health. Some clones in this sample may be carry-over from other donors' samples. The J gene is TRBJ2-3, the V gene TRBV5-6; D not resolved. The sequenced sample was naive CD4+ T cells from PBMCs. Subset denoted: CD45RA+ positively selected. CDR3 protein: CASSLQSSTDTQYF. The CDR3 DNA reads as TGTGCCAGCAGCTTGCAAAGTAGCACAGATACGCAGTATTTT.